The rows below give T cell receptor beta chains drawn from one sample of a study of T cell responses to AZD1222 COVID-19 vaccine. TCRdb's copy holds only in-frame clones and misses some; the assay was immunoSEQ multiplex PCR. The sample shows around 100,000 clones, about 86% of them seen only once. The sequencing used peripheral blood, collected on day 0 of AZD1222 vaccination. Receptors originate from an adult in good health. The CDR3 runs from the conserved cysteine through the conserved F or W. The order of the fields is V gene, D gene, clone size, J gene, CDR3 DNA, CDR3 protein. A D gene is named only where the DNA matches it firmly. Expanded clones get a size class; other rows say once, few or many, or leave the size out.

TRBV28	NA	once	TRBJ1-3	TGTGCCAGCAGTTTATTTGGGGGGGCTGGAAACACCATATATTTT	CASSLFGGAGNTIYF
TRBV7-3	TRBD2	NA	TRBJ2-1	TGTGCCAGCAGCTTAAACGGCGGGAGCTTGTATGAGCAGTTCTTC	CASSLNGGSLYEQFF
TRBV28	TRBD1	NA	TRBJ1-2	TGTGCCAGCAGGGGTCGACAGGGGTCTAACTATGGCTACACCTTC	CASRGRQGSNYGYTF
TRBV11-2	NA	NA	TRBJ2-3	TGTGCCAGCAACCTTGACAGAACTAGCACAGATACGCAGTATTTT	CASNLDRTSTDTQYF
TRBV30	TRBD1	once	TRBJ1-2	TGTGCCTGGACCGGGACAGGGGTTGGCTATGGCTACACCTTC	CAWTGTGVGYGYTF
TRBV5-6	TRBD2	NA	TRBJ2-7	TGTGCCAGCAGCGACTCGGGACTAGGAGGTGTCGAGCAGTACTTC	CASSDSGLGGVEQYF
TRBV18	TRBD1	once	TRBJ1-5	TGTGCCAGCTCACTGGACAGGGTGCCCAATCAGCCCCAGCATTTT	CASSLDRVPNQPQHF
TRBV5-6	NA	few	TRBJ1-4	TGTGCCAGCAGCTTGGGCGTTCAGGGAGACGAAAAACTGTTTTTT	CASSLGVQGDEKLFF
TRBV5-1	NA	few	TRBJ2-7	TGCGCCAGCAGCTTGGAGGTTTCTTACGAGCAGTACTTC	CASSLEVSYEQYF
TRBV28	TRBD2	NA	TRBJ2-3	TGTGCCAGCAGTCCGGGACTAGCCCTCACAGATACGCAGTATTTT	CASSPGLALTDTQYF
TRBV28	NA	NA	TRBJ2-3	TGTGCCAGCAGTTCCGCATACCTCAGGGATACGCAGTATTTT	CASSSAYLRDTQYF
TRBV27	NA	NA	TRBJ2-2	TGTGCCAGCAGGACCGGGACATCGAACACCGGGGAGCTGTTTTTT	CASRTGTSNTGELFF
TRBV6-5	TRBD1	NA	TRBJ1-6	TGTGCCAGCAGTTACCGACAGGGACGCAATTCACCCCTCCACTTT	CASSYRQGRNSPLHF
TRBV28	NA	NA	TRBJ1-1	TGTGCCAGCAGTCCGTTCGGGCAGGGCTTAGTTAGGGCTTTCTTT	CASSPFGQGLVRAFF
TRBV7-2	TRBD2	few	TRBJ2-1	TGTGCCAGCAGCTTAGCTGTGGGACTAGCGGCTTTAGGTGAGCAGTTCTTC	CASSLAVGLAALGEQFF
TRBV2	NA	NA	TRBJ2-7	TGTGCCAGCAGGCCCCGGGGTGGCTCCTACGAGCAGTACTTC	CASRPRGGSYEQYF
TRBV5-4	NA	once	TRBJ2-7	TGTGCCAGCAGCTTACAGAGGGGGGACTACGAGCAGTACTTC	CASSLQRGDYEQYF
TRBV9	NA	NA	TRBJ2-2	TGTGCCAGCACCCCGTCCCTCCGGGGAACCGGGGAGCTGTTTTTT	CASTPSLRGTGELFF
TRBV9	NA	few	TRBJ2-1	TGTGCCAGCAGCGTAGGGCAGTCCTACAATGAGCAGTTCTTC	CASSVGQSYNEQFF
TRBV5-1	NA	NA	TRBJ1-3	TGCGCCAGCAGCTTGGACGGAGCCTCTGGAAACACCATATATTTT	CASSLDGASGNTIYF
TRBV6-2/TRBV6-3	NA	once	TRBJ2-1	TGTGCCAGCAGTTGGGGCCAGTACAATGAGCAGTTCTTC	CASSWGQYNEQFF
TRBV20-1	NA	few	TRBJ2-1	TGCAGTGCTAGTGAGGCCCCGCCTTGGTACAATGAGCAGTTCTTC	CSASEAPPWYNEQFF
TRBV28	NA	NA	TRBJ1-1	TGTGCCAGCAGTCTTAACAGGAACACTGAAGCTTTCTTT	CASSLNRNTEAFF
TRBV6-6	NA	NA	TRBJ1-5	TGTGCCAGCAGTTACTCAGACGGGAGGTACAATCAGCCCCAGCATTTT	CASSYSDGRYNQPQHF
TRBV2	NA	NA	TRBJ2-7	TGTGCCAGCAGGAACTCAGGGCCCTACGAGCAGTACTTC	CASRNSGPYEQYF
TRBV28	NA	NA	TRBJ2-1	TGTGCCAGCAGTTTCGACCGGGGGTGGAGTGGTGAGCAGTTCTTC	CASSFDRGWSGEQFF
TRBV19	TRBD1	NA	TRBJ2-7	TGTGCCAGTAGTAGGACAGGGGACGGCGAGCAGTACTTC	CASSRTGDGEQYF
TRBV29-1	TRBD2	NA	TRBJ2-5	TGCAGCGTTGCGGGCGGAATACGGGTAGCGGGGGGGGAAGAGACCCAGTACTTC	CSVAGGIRVAGGEETQYF
TRBV28	NA	NA	TRBJ1-5	TGTGCCAGCACCCTCGACAGTAGCAATCAGCCCCAGCATTTT	CASTLDSSNQPQHF
TRBV2	NA	few	TRBJ2-7	TGTGCCAGCACTAAAGGGGGGCTAGCGGTATCTCGTTCCTACGAGCAGTACTTC	CASTKGGLAVSRSYEQYF
TRBV9	TRBD1	once	TRBJ1-1	TGTGCCAGCAGCGCATCCGGGACAGGGGGGACTGAAGCTTTCTTT	CASSASGTGGTEAFF
TRBV19	NA	NA	TRBJ1-5	TGTGCCAGTAGTATAGGTAGTCAGCCCCAGCATTTT	CASSIGSQPQHF
TRBV5-1	NA	NA	TRBJ2-2	TGCGCCAGCAGCTTCAGGGGCGAAAGGGCCGGGGAGCTGTTTTTT	CASSFRGERAGELFF
TRBV28	NA	once	TRBJ1-3	TGTGCCAGCAGTTTATTCCGGGCCTCTGGAAACACCATATATTTT	CASSLFRASGNTIYF
TRBV7-2	NA	NA	TRBJ1-2	TGTGCCAGCAGCCTCGGACTGAGAAACTATGGCTACACCTTC	CASSLGLRNYGYTF
TRBV27	NA	NA	TRBJ2-7	TGTGCCAGCAGTCTCAGGTCCGTTGGCGAGCAGTACTTC	CASSLRSVGEQYF
TRBV20-1	TRBD2	NA	TRBJ2-7	TGCAGTGGACGGGAGGACCACGAGCAGTACTTC	CSGREDHEQYF
TRBV18	NA	NA	TRBJ1-1	TGTGCCAGCTCCCGGATCTCTCTTAGCGCTGAAGCTTTCTTT	CASSRISLSAEAFF
TRBV5-5	NA	NA	TRBJ2-4	TGTGCCAGCAGCTTCTCTGGCGATTCCAAAAACATTCAGTACTTC	CASSFSGDSKNIQYF
TRBV28	NA	NA	TRBJ1-3	TGTGCCAGCAGGGAACAGGGAGCTTCTGGAAACACCATATATTTT	CASREQGASGNTIYF
TRBV5-1	TRBD1	NA	TRBJ2-5	TGCGCCAGCAGCTTGAATCCGCGGACAGGGAAAGAGACCCAGTACTTC	CASSLNPRTGKETQYF
TRBV7-9	TRBD2	NA	TRBJ2-1	TGTGCCAGCAGCCCCCTGGCACTAGCGTCCCAATGGGATGAGCAGTTCTTC	CASSPLALASQWDEQFF
TRBV7-3	TRBD1	once	TRBJ2-2	TGTGCCAGCAGCTTTAACAGACAGGGGATCGGCACCGGGGAGCTGTTTTTT	CASSFNRQGIGTGELFF
TRBV27	TRBD1	NA	TRBJ2-1	TGTGCCAGCAGAGGGACAGGGGGCCTGTCCTACAATGAGCAGTTCTTC	CASRGTGGLSYNEQFF
TRBV5-4	NA	NA	TRBJ1-1	TGTGCCAGCAGCTTTGGACAAAGGAGGACTGAAGCTTTCTTT	CASSFGQRRTEAFF
TRBV6-5	TRBD1	NA	TRBJ2-7	TGTGCCAGCAGACAGGGGGCCTACGAGCAGTACTTC	CASRQGAYEQYF
TRBV5-1	NA	few	TRBJ1-4	TGCGCCAGCAGCTTGTGGGGCTCAGCGGGGGAAAAACTGTTTTTT	CASSLWGSAGEKLFF
TRBV19	NA	NA	TRBJ1-5	TGTGCCAGTAGTCACCCCGGGAGCCAAGATCAGCCCCAGCATTTT	CASSHPGSQDQPQHF
TRBV29-1	NA	NA	TRBJ1-5	TGCAGCGTTGTGGCAGGTACTGGCAATCAGCCCCAGCATTTT	CSVVAGTGNQPQHF
TRBV9	NA	NA	TRBJ2-7	TGTGCCAGCAGCGTAGAACAGGTCCCATCCTACGAGCAGTACTTC	CASSVEQVPSYEQYF
TRBV5-4	TRBD1	NA	TRBJ1-2	TGTGCCAGCAGCTTGGTAGTAGGGACAGGATATGGCTACACCTTC	CASSLVVGTGYGYTF
TRBV13	NA	NA	TRBJ2-6	TGTGCCAGCAGCTGGGAGGGGCGGGGGCCAAGGCCCGGGGCCAACGTCCTGACTTTC	CASSWEGRGPRPGANVLTF
TRBV25-1	NA	NA	TRBJ1-4	TGTGCCAGCAGACAGACAGGTCAAAATGAAAAACTGTTTTTT	CASRQTGQNEKLFF
TRBV5-1	NA	NA	TRBJ2-5	TGCGCCAGCAGCTTCTCCGGTCGGGAAGAGACCCAGTACTTC	CASSFSGREETQYF
TRBV7-9	NA	few	TRBJ1-1	TGTGCCAGCAGCTTAGTCGGAGGGAGGGACATCAGGACTGAAGCTTTCTTT	CASSLVGGRDIRTEAFF
TRBV13	NA	NA	TRBJ2-7	TGTGCCAGCAGCTTAGGCTCCCCGGGGTACGAGCAGTACTTC	CASSLGSPGYEQYF
TRBV30	NA	NA	TRBJ1-5	TGTGCCTGGAGTGGAGGGGGTACGAGGGATCAGCCCCAGCATTTT	CAWSGGGTRDQPQHF
TRBV28	TRBD2	NA	TRBJ2-3	TGTGCCAGCAGTTTACCGAGTATTCCGTTGGCTAGCGGGAGGGCGGATACGCAGTATTTT	CASSLPSIPLASGRADTQYF
TRBV28	TRBD2	NA	TRBJ2-2	TGTGCCAGCAGTTCGACCCTACCGGGACTAGCGGGAGCGGTCGGGGAGCTGTTTTTT	CASSSTLPGLAGAVGELFF